The text below deals with one T cell receptor beta chain. Its antigen remains unidentified. Base qualities are not at hand, and no much larger clone is one base apart. The record originates from a study of cytomegalovirus exposure and HLA in healthy donors (dated by TCRdb to about 2017). Regarding the study in general: An earlier analysis of approximately 550 of the donors reported more than 250 Gb of sequence data and around 110 million unique TCR beta sequences from some 180 million T cells. About 300 gigabases of sequencing data and tens of millions of unique TCR sequences were included in an early release covering about 700 HLA-typed donors. The genetic ancestry cluster associated with self-reported Caucasian donors included 70% to 85% of the roughly 410 genotyped donors. The aim of the study was to test whether cataloging public T cell receptors could identify signatures of past pathogen exposure. The study profiled the T cell repertoires of hundreds of subjects by immunosequencing and related them to cytomegalovirus serostatus. A separate validation cohort of roughly 110 different subjects was used in addition to the approximately 670-subject first cohort. High-throughput TCR immunosequencing, statistical association of individual TCRs with disease status, and machine learning were combined to predict cytomegalovirus infection status. A later analysis re-examined previously published TCR beta repertoires from about 700 donors and added high-resolution HLA genotyping to investigate patterns of TCR occurrence. The later analysis used no new phenotypic data to find candidate immune exposures, relying instead on TCR beta sequences and their occurrence across donors. In an earlier analysis of roughly 600 of the donors, high-throughput TCR beta sequencing was used to judge whether each TCR beta V gene segment behaved as functional or pseudogenic. Alongside the repertoire data, information on donor age, sex, ethnicity and CMV serostatus was compiled. In a later genetic analysis, genome-wide SNP genotypes for about 65% of the roughly 670 donors were used, and that subset was treated as a discovery cohort. Every repertoire in the discovery cohort had been generated on one and the same sequencing platform. HLA typing covered class I and class II loci at four-digit resolution. Typing coverage differed by locus: A, B, C, DRB1 and DQB1 were typed in roughly 620-630 donors, DQA1 in about 500, DPA1 in 606, and DPB1 in 450 to 490. Roughly 5 DR-DQ haplotypes were handled as single units for association and clustering because linkage in the cohort was strong. Among about 360 genotyped donors of the cohort, an average of approximately 240,000 unique TCR beta nucleotide sequences were sequenced per donor, around 20% of them non-productive. The research as a whole found: A further reported finding was that TCR beta sequences accurately predicted the HLA-A and HLA-B alleles for most subjects in the first cohort. The 87-base-pair reads could not distinguish some IMGT-functional V segments, including TRBV6-2 and TRBV6-3, so those segments were excluded. Assigning TCR associations to individual alleles was difficult when HLA alleles, especially DR and DQ, strongly co-occurred. At a false discovery rate of 0.05, a later analysis linked around 15,000 TCR beta sequences to specific HLA alleles. In a later analysis, HLA-associated TCR beta chains showed more clonal expansion and lower generation probabilities than non-associated chains that were equally common. The cohort was sequenced for TCR beta chains only, and without alpha or paired-chain data the features that could be detected were limited. According to a later analysis, most CMV-associated TCR beta chains appeared to be HLA-restricted, and the HLA associations seemed to be driven largely by CMV exposure. According to a later analysis, parvovirus B19, influenza, CMV and Epstein-Barr virus appeared linked to several top co-occurrence clusters. Three of the identified cytomegalovirus-associated TCR beta chains were confirmed in vitro to be specific for cytomegalovirus antigens. The classifier was reported to diagnose cytomegalovirus status with high specificity and sensitivity in both the original cohort and the validation cohort. A cluster of highly shared sequence variants was judged likely to represent a technical artifact of the sequencing pipeline. In a later genetic analysis, a missense DCLRE1C variant was associated with V-gene and J-gene trimming of TCR beta chains, and the association was replicated in an independent cohort. Immune exposure information for the cohort was limited to CMV serostatus. Presence/absence analyses assumed roughly uniform sequencing depth across donors, an assumption that may not hold. While some public TCRs were present in many individuals, most TCR sequences turned up only very rarely across donors. In a later genetic analysis, fewer N-insertions in productive TCRs were reported among donors in an Asian-associated ancestry cluster than the roughly 670-donor mean. The authors suggested that the approach could potentially be generalized to other disease states and immunological phenotypes. According to a later analysis, TCR association rates differed among HLA loci, with DRB1 alleles showing the most associated TCRs and HLA-C alleles showing the fewest. Because HLA typing was missing for some donors at each locus, association tests included only the typed subset. An earlier analysis of approximately 500 of the donors showed that most TCR beta V segments appeared in productive rearrangements either about 87% or about 30% of the time, which broadly matched IMGT annotations. Linkage disequilibrium might explain the correlated functional status among segregating V segments, but an unknown experimental factor could not be ruled out. The earlier analysis of nearly 600 of the donors excluded approximately 15 rarely observed V segments, including chromosome 9 orphons, because counts were too low. The study gave a list of roughly 150 TCR beta chains associated with cytomegalovirus.

The cohort consisted of 600 to 700 healthy bone marrow donors. All cohort members were sampled while nominally healthy, although unrecorded immune exposures were likely present. The donor was CMV seropositive and belonged to the group of 250 to 300 seropositive cohort members. A peripheral blood sample was collected from each donor, and TCR beta sequencing was performed on peripheral blood mononuclear cells. The Qiagen DNeasy Blood Extraction Kit was used to extract genomic DNA from the blood cell samples. The CDR3 measures 15 amino acids from cysteine to phenylalanine. CDR3 DNA is the only sequence kept; it has 45 bases, read in frame from the first base. The V end gives up 5 bases and the J end 8 bases, leaving 10 bases in the junction not matched to a gene. The germline V gene yields WSHSY for CDR1 and SAAADI for CDR2. The library was produced with the immunoSEQ multiplex PCR assay. A mixture of 60 forward primers for TCR Vbeta segments and 13 reverse primers for TCR Jbeta segments was used in the multiplex PCR. The CDR3 region of rearranged TCR beta genes was amplified from genomic DNA with a multiplex PCR assay. On the Illumina HiSeq System, the amplified TCR beta libraries were sequenced as 87-base-pair reads. Regarding the original processing steps: A later analysis counted around 72 million unique TCR beta chains across the 670 or so repertoires, and 9.5 million to 11 million of these chains were shared by at least two donors. A nearest-neighbor algorithm error-corrected the raw reads and collapsed the reads into unique sequences, merging closely related sequences to remove PCR and sequencing errors. To assign V, D and J gene segments, CDR3 sequences were aligned to IMGT reference sequences. For a sequence to be retained, at least a six-nucleotide match to both a V gene segment and a J gene segment was required. Rearrangements were called productive when the CDR3 lacked stop codons and stayed in frame with V and J; all others were non-productive. CDR3 was defined by IMGT convention, running from the second conserved V-encoded cysteine to the conserved J-encoded phenylalanine. The earlier analysis of about 530 of the donors excluded any sequence lacking an unambiguous match to a single V gene segment. An earlier analysis of just under 600 of the donors called V segments functional above 56.7% productive rearrangements and segregating when the between-donor standard deviation exceeded 5%. A statistical classification framework was built to diagnose cytomegalovirus status from the catalog of TCR beta chain sequences. In a later analysis, V and J genes were assigned by comparing TCR nucleotide sequences against IMGT/GENE-DB human TR gene sequences. In a later analysis, CDR3 sequences and most-parsimonious VDJ recombination scenarios were assigned using the TCRdist pipeline. In a later analysis, every TCR beta chain was defined by the combination of its CDR3 amino acid sequence and its V-gene family, and reads without a unique V-gene family were dropped. To address suspected cross-contamination and a sequencing artifact, a later analysis removed approximately 600 highly shared, low-generation-probability nucleotide sequences. In a later analysis, a clonal expansion index for each public chain was calculated from normalized within-repertoire ranks of inferred template counts. In a later analysis, generation probabilities were computed with a VDJ recombination model fitted to out-of-frame rearrangements, and the resulting probabilities were checked against IGoR. Hypergeometric tests were used in a later analysis to score TCR-TCR, TCR-HLA and TCR-CMV co-occurrence, with a repertoire-size bias correction applied to the TCR pairs. A later analysis estimated false discovery rates by permuting HLA or CMV assignments 20 times. In a later analysis, co-occurring TCRs were grouped with DBSCAN, and TCRdist sequence similarity was added when clustering was performed within HLA-allele-positive subsets. Co-occurrence clustering excluded repertoires with fewer than 30,000 or more than 120,000 public chains, plus five with anomalous nucleotide sharing. Imported from immuneACCESS, the table was reduced by TCRdb to in-frame sequences with V and J called. These copies leave out some clones; in studies compared against another copy, an unresolved V gene accounts for under half, and the cause of the remainder is not known. The D gene and trimming were derived from the DNA, and the V and J assignments and clone size from that table. This sample lists about 180,000 clones; approximately 73% were detected once. Clones ranked in the top ten supply over 2% of the sample.

The receptor's source is a woman aged 25 to 39 in good health and CMV-seropositive. Specimen: PBMCs. The V and J genes are TRBV10-2 and TRBJ1-2; 11 junctional bases match TRBD1. CDR3 loop: CASSLSGQGAGGYTF. DNA sequence: TGCGCCAGCAGTCTGTCAGGACAGGGGGCGGGGGGCTACACCTTC.